Listed below are T cell receptor beta chains from one sample, sequenced in a study of blood T cell repertoires in COVID-19. Here immunoSEQ multiplex PCR was the method, and the copy in TCRdb shows in-frame clones only, minus some. The data show about 86,000 clones, with approximately 83% seen just once and roughly a third held by the top ten. Sequenced sample: peripheral blood. All receptors come from an elderly woman with active or convalescent COVID-19. Both conserved end residues are part of each CDR3. Each record gives: D gene, J gene, clone size, V gene, CDR3 DNA, CDR3 protein. A D gene is named only where the DNA matches it firmly. Not all rows give a size; the values are once, few, many and, for expanded clones, a class.

D: .; J: TRBJ2-3; size: .; V: TRBV6-2/TRBV6-3; DNA: TGTGCCAGCAGTACGGGGGACTGGCACACAGATACGCAGTATTTT; CDR3: CASSTGDWHTDTQYF
D: .; J: TRBJ2-1; size: .; V: TRBV4-1; DNA: TGCGCCAGCAGCGGGACAGCGGGGGCGGAGCAGTTCTTC; CDR3: CASSGTAGAEQFF
D: .; J: TRBJ1-5; size: .; V: TRBV6-5; DNA: TGTGCCAGCAGTTACCCAGGTGGCAATCAGCCCCAGCATTTT; CDR3: CASSYPGGNQPQHF
D: .; J: TRBJ1-5; size: .; V: TRBV27; DNA: TGTGCCAGCAGTCCTGAGGGGGGGGAACAGCCCCAGCATTTT; CDR3: CASSPEGGEQPQHF
D: .; J: TRBJ2-5; size: .; V: TRBV9; DNA: TGTGCCAGCAGCGTAGTTGGGCCGGATGGGGAGACCCAGTACTTC; CDR3: CASSVVGPDGETQYF
D: TRBD1; J: TRBJ1-2; size: once; V: TRBV2; DNA: TGTGCCAGCAGCCTCAGACAGGGTATGTCCTATGGCTACACCTTC; CDR3: CASSLRQGMSYGYTF
D: .; J: TRBJ2-7; size: .; V: TRBV18; DNA: TGTGCCAGCTCACCCTACCGGGTCGGACGAGGGAAGGGAGCTAACTACGAGCAGTACTTC; CDR3: CASSPYRVGRGKGANYEQYF
D: TRBD2; J: TRBJ2-5; size: .; V: TRBV11-2; DNA: TGTGCCAGCAGCCCCTTGGGTAGCGGGAGGGTTGAGACCCAGTACTTC; CDR3: CASSPLGSGRVETQYF
D: .; J: TRBJ2-6; size: few; V: TRBV4-1; DNA: TGCGCCAGCAGCCAAGATCAGGTGGTCTCTGGGGCCAACGTCCTGACTTTC; CDR3: CASSQDQVVSGANVLTF
D: .; J: TRBJ1-5; size: .; V: TRBV6-1; DNA: TGTGCCAGCAGTGAACCGGGCGCCGGGCGGGCCCAGCATTTT; CDR3: CASSEPGAGRAQHF
D: TRBD2; J: TRBJ2-7; size: .; V: TRBV3-1/TRBV3-2; DNA: TGTGCCAGCAGCCTAGCGGGAAGGTTATATTACTTC; CDR3: CASSLAGRLYYF
D: TRBD2; J: TRBJ2-7; size: .; V: TRBV5-1; DNA: TGCGCCAGCAGCTTATCGGCGGGGGTTGGTCTCTACGAGCAGTACTTC; CDR3: CASSLSAGVGLYEQYF
D: .; J: TRBJ2-5; size: once; V: TRBV6-5; DNA: TGTGCCAGCAGTTACGCCCTTAGGGGCGGTCGGGAGACCCAGTACTTC; CDR3: CASSYALRGGRETQYF
D: TRBD2; J: TRBJ2-7; size: .; V: TRBV7-2; DNA: TGTGCCAGCAGCTCACCACGGACTAGCGGGAGGGGTTACGAGCAGTACTTC; CDR3: CASSSPRTSGRGYEQYF
D: .; J: TRBJ1-1; size: .; V: TRBV19; DNA: TGTGCCAGTAGTATTAGTATATCGAACACTGAAGCTTTCTTT; CDR3: CASSISISNTEAFF
D: TRBD1; J: TRBJ1-2; size: .; V: TRBV5-1; DNA: TGCGCCAGCAGCCTAGATGGACAGGGTAGCGGCTACACCTTC; CDR3: CASSLDGQGSGYTF
D: .; J: TRBJ2-2; size: .; V: TRBV7-9; DNA: TGTGCCAGCAGCTTCGCACAGGTAGTCGGGGAGCTGTTTTTT; CDR3: CASSFAQVVGELFF
D: TRBD2; J: TRBJ2-5; size: .; V: TRBV5-1; DNA: TGCGCCAGCAGCTTGGCCGGTAGCGGGGGTTTGGGAGAGACCCAGTACTTC; CDR3: CASSLAGSGGLGETQYF
D: .; J: TRBJ2-7; size: .; V: TRBV5-5; DNA: TGTGCCAGCAGCTTGGAGGGCGGGGGACACTACGAGCAGTACTTC; CDR3: CASSLEGGGHYEQYF
D: TRBD2; J: TRBJ2-3; size: .; V: TRBV19; DNA: TGTGCCAGTAGTATAGTGACTAGCAGCATGTTCACAGATACGCAGTATTTT; CDR3: CASSIVTSSMFTDTQYF
D: .; J: TRBJ1-3; size: .; V: TRBV5-1; DNA: TGCGCCAGCAGCCCAGTGCAGGGGGGAAACACCATATATTTT; CDR3: CASSPVQGGNTIYF
D: .; J: TRBJ1-1; size: .; V: TRBV5-1; DNA: TGCGCCAGCAGCTCCGGCCCCGGGACACAGAACACTGAAGCTTTCTTT; CDR3: CASSSGPGTQNTEAFF
D: .; J: TRBJ1-6; size: .; V: TRBV6-5; DNA: TGTGCCAGCGCGGACTCCTATAATTCACCCCTCCACTTT; CDR3: CASADSYNSPLHF
D: .; J: TRBJ1-2; size: .; V: TRBV6-1; DNA: TGTGCCAGCAGTGAAGACCGGGACAATCGGGGCTACACCTTC; CDR3: CASSEDRDNRGYTF
D: .; J: TRBJ2-7; size: .; V: TRBV7-2; DNA: TGTGCCAGCAGCTTATCGGCAGCGCAGACCTACGAGCAGTACTTC; CDR3: CASSLSAAQTYEQYF
D: TRBD2; J: TRBJ2-3; size: .; V: TRBV7-2; DNA: TGTGCCAGCAGCCGGACTAGCGGGGGTGATACGCAGTATTTT; CDR3: CASSRTSGGDTQYF
D: .; J: TRBJ2-7; size: .; V: TRBV5-6; DNA: TGTGCCAGCAGCTTACTCTCCTACGAGCAGTACTTC; CDR3: CASSLLSYEQYF
D: .; J: TRBJ1-1; size: .; V: TRBV19; DNA: TGTGCCAGTATCCCCGGGGGGGGGCCGAACACTGAAGCTTTCTTT; CDR3: CASIPGGGPNTEAFF
D: TRBD2; J: TRBJ2-1; size: once; V: TRBV27; DNA: TGTGCCAGCAGTTCCCGGGTAGCGGGGAACAATGAGCAGTTCTTC; CDR3: CASSSRVAGNNEQFF
D: .; J: TRBJ1-2; size: .; V: TRBV6-1; DNA: TGTGCCAGCAGTGAAGCGGGAGGCCGCTATGGCTACACCTTC; CDR3: CASSEAGGRYGYTF
D: .; J: TRBJ2-6; size: once; V: TRBV6-1; DNA: TGTGCCAGCAGTGGTACCGGCGGCGGGTCTGGGGCCAACGTCCTGACTTTC; CDR3: CASSGTGGGSGANVLTF
D: TRBD2; J: TRBJ2-5; size: .; V: TRBV7-7; DNA: TGTGCCAGCAGCTTAGGGGGACTAGCGGGGGTGGAGACCCAGTACTTC; CDR3: CASSLGGLAGVETQYF
D: .; J: TRBJ2-3; size: .; V: TRBV11-3; DNA: TGTGCCAGCAGCCGCGGACTAACTAAAGGGCGGACAGATACGCAGTATTTT; CDR3: CASSRGLTKGRTDTQYF
D: TRBD1; J: TRBJ2-5; size: .; V: TRBV24-1; DNA: TGTGCCACTCTTTACAGGGGGCGCTTCCAAGAGACCCAGTACTTC; CDR3: CATLYRGRFQETQYF
D: .; J: TRBJ1-1; size: .; V: TRBV4-1; DNA: TGCGCCAGCAGCCAAACCCGCCGACAGGCGAACACTGAAGCTTTCTTT; CDR3: CASSQTRRQANTEAFF
D: TRBD1; J: TRBJ2-7; size: .; V: TRBV5-6; DNA: TGTGCCAGCAGCTTGGGGGGACAGCCCTGGGAGCAGTACTTC; CDR3: CASSLGGQPWEQYF
D: .; J: TRBJ1-2; size: .; V: TRBV2; DNA: TGTGCCAGCAGTAACAGGGCCGATGGCTACACCTTC; CDR3: CASSNRADGYTF
D: .; J: TRBJ2-1; size: .; V: TRBV6-5; DNA: TGTGCCAGCAGTTACTCGCGGGACGGCGAGCAGTTCTTC; CDR3: CASSYSRDGEQFF
D: TRBD1; J: TRBJ2-1; size: .; V: TRBV9; DNA: TGTGCCAGCAGCACTAGGGGTGACAGGGTCACCTACAATGAGCAGTTCTTC; CDR3: CASSTRGDRVTYNEQFF
D: .; J: TRBJ2-2; size: .; V: TRBV3-1/TRBV3-2; DNA: TGTGCCAGCAGCCAAGGGGCCTCTAACACCGGGGAGCTGTTTTTT; CDR3: CASSQGASNTGELFF
D: TRBD1; J: TRBJ1-2; size: .; V: TRBV2; DNA: TGTGCCAGCAGGGGGACAGGGGGAAGCTATGGCTACACCTTC; CDR3: CASRGTGGSYGYTF
D: TRBD2; J: TRBJ2-3; size: .; V: TRBV5-1; DNA: TGCGCCAGCAGCTTTAGACTAGCGGGAGATACGCAGTATTTT; CDR3: CASSFRLAGDTQYF
D: TRBD1; J: TRBJ1-2; size: .; V: TRBV5-6; DNA: TGTGCCAGCAGCCGGACAGGGACTGGCTACACCTTC; CDR3: CASSRTGTGYTF
D: TRBD1; J: TRBJ1-2; size: .; V: TRBV18; DNA: TGTGCCAGCTCACCCCTTACTGTCGGACAGGGGGTCGGCTATGGCTACACCTTC; CDR3: CASSPLTVGQGVGYGYTF
D: .; J: TRBJ1-4; size: .; V: TRBV24-1; DNA: TGTGCCACCAGTGCCTCAGGACAGTCTAATGAAAAACTGTTTTTT; CDR3: CATSASGQSNEKLFF
D: TRBD1; J: TRBJ1-2; size: .; V: TRBV11-3; DNA: TGTGCCAGCAGCTCCTCGACAGGGATGGGCGGCTACACCTTC; CDR3: CASSSSTGMGGYTF
D: .; J: TRBJ1-1; size: few; V: TRBV30; DNA: TGTGCCTTCAGGGTTACCATGAACACTGAAGCTTTCTTT; CDR3: CAFRVTMNTEAFF
D: TRBD1; J: TRBJ2-1; size: .; V: TRBV2; DNA: TGTGCCAGCAGTGAAGCGGGACAGGGATCCTACAATGAGCAGTTCTTC; CDR3: CASSEAGQGSYNEQFF
D: .; J: TRBJ2-3; size: few; V: TRBV5-1; DNA: TGCGCCAGCCGGCCCGTGGGGGGTGATACGCAGTATTTT; CDR3: CASRPVGGDTQYF
D: .; J: TRBJ2-1; size: few; V: TRBV6-4; DNA: TGTGCCAGCAGAAAAGAGCCCTCCTACAATGAGCAGTTCTTC; CDR3: CASRKEPSYNEQFF
D: .; J: TRBJ2-7; size: once; V: TRBV5-6; DNA: TGTGCCAGCAGCCCATTGCCAGGGTCGGTGAGGGAGCAGTACTTC; CDR3: CASSPLPGSVREQYF
D: TRBD1; J: TRBJ1-4; size: .; V: TRBV5-1; DNA: TGCGCCAGCAGTCCACAGGGGGCGGGTAATGAAAAACTGTTTTTT; CDR3: CASSPQGAGNEKLFF
D: .; J: TRBJ1-2; size: once; V: TRBV28; DNA: TGTGCCAGCAGCCCCCCCGGGGTAGAGAATGGCTACACCTTC; CDR3: CASSPPGVENGYTF
D: TRBD2; J: TRBJ2-1; size: .; V: TRBV5-1; DNA: TGCGCCAGCAGCTTGGTAGGGCTAGCGGGAGATGAGCAGTTCTTC; CDR3: CASSLVGLAGDEQFF
D: TRBD1; J: TRBJ1-4; size: .; V: TRBV6-5; DNA: TGTGCCACCCTTCCCGGGACAGGGAACCGAAAACTGTTTTTT; CDR3: CATLPGTGNRKLFF